This TCR beta chain appears in the sequencing data of a study of T cell changes during pregnancy in multiple sclerosis. Clones were read by immunoSEQ multiplex PCR, and TCRdb kept only the in-frame ones, dropping some. This sample has 30,000 to 35,000 clones, with roughly 90% found just once. The V gene lost 2 bases and the J gene lost 3 bases, with 11 bases spanning the gap. The CDR3 has 14 amino acids. From germline, CDR1 is MGHRA and CDR2 YSYEKL. The chain links TRBV4-1 to TRBJ2-7; tentatively, D is TRBD1 (6 bases). The sequence was obtained from a female donor with multiple sclerosis, enrolled in a pregnancy study. The source material was CD8+ T cells from peripheral blood mononuclear cells, sampled in the second trimester of pregnancy. The DNA of the CDR3 is TGCGCCAGCAGCCAAACAATGACAGGCTACGAGCAGTACTTC. This gives the protein CASSQTMTGYEQYF.